This T cell receptor (beta chain) was documented in a study of vaccination and CD4 T cells after COVID-19. Looking at the study overall: As a positive control, some control cultures were given a CEFX pool, while others were given an HIV-1 Nef pool or no peptide.

In the case of this clonotype: Its cognate antigen is unknown.

The V gene's germline CDR1 is KGHDR and CDR2 SFDVKD. Between the trimmed V and J ends, which lost 3 bases and 4 bases, there was a span of 17 bases. The CDR3 is made up of 16 amino acids. Treatment defined: roughly 11-day PBMC culture with coronavirus spike peptide pools or control peptides (ViraFEST assay). Researchers reported culturing 2 million to 2.5 million PBMCs per well with 9.5 to 10 IU/ml IL-2 and about 9.2 ug/ml peptide pools. An Oncomine TCR Beta short-read assay was used to sequence the DNA from cultured CD4+ T cells. TCRdb independently ran MiXCR on the PCR reads; one entry per CDR3 protein. Of fewer than 10,000 distinct CDR3 sequences in the sample, around 45% were seen once.

Sequences were obtained from CD4+ T cells from blood, cultured in vitro. V usage is TRBV24-1 and J usage is TRBJ2-5, with D tentatively TRBD1 or TRBD2 (5 bases each). This sequence was found in a human donor who had recovered from COVID-19. CDR3 sequence: CATSDPRPGQRETQYF. The CDR3 coding sequence is TGTGCCACCAGTGATCCCCGGCCGGGGCAAAGAGAGACCCAGTACTTC.